A single T cell receptor beta chain is shown here with its context. Its matching antigen is unknown. The sample comes from a study of CD8+CD57+ T cells in acquired aplastic anemia. On the study more broadly: The average for DNA from sorted CD4+ and CD8+ cells was roughly 3 ug.

Study-level results: The study identified almost 30 CD8+ CDR3 sequences shared by patients and controls.

According to the study, genomic DNA was the template for TCR beta VDJ and CDR3 profiling. TCRdb re-analysed the reads in MiXCR, keeping a single row per CDR3 protein. The repertoire holds approximately 250,000 distinct CDR3 sequences, approximately 82% seen once, with about 41% in the top ten. Patients sequenced had flow cytometry evidence of CD8+CD57+ cell expansion. There was no therapy given to any patient before the blood sampling took place. The TCR comes from a human donor with aplastic anemia. Material: sorted CD4+, CD8+, or CD8+CD57+ T cells (not recorded which) from PBMCs.

The CDR3 DNA is TGCAGTGCTGATTCCGGGACAGAGGTTGGGACCCAGTACTTC. Protein: CSADSGTEVGTQYF. The chain carries TRBV20-1 and TRBJ2-5; 7 positions agree with TRBD1. This CDR3 region has 14 residues. CDR1 and CDR2 from the germline V gene are DFQATT and SNEGSKA (reference sequence). With 5 bases clipped from V and 7 bases from J, the junction kept 13 bases outside the gene matches.